The 7 T cell receptor beta chains below all came from one sample that was sequenced in a study of cytomegalovirus exposure and HLA in healthy donors (dated by TCRdb to between 2016 and 2019). Library prep was done by the immunoSEQ multiplex PCR assay. The multiplex PCR relied on a mix of 60 forward primers for TCR Vbeta segments and 13 reverse primers for TCR Jbeta segments. Here the immuneACCESS table is served through TCRdb, limited to in-frame sequences with V and J called. Missing clones are a known gap in these copies; in checked studies unresolved V genes cover under half, and the rest lacks a known reason. For this sample, the table gives about 20,000 clones. Of the sample, around 23% is held by the ten largest clones. Sequenced material: PBMCs. The receptors were sampled from a man aged 60 to 69 in good health and CMV-seropositive.

The chain is built from TRBV29-1 and TRBJ1-2; a weak D match, TRBD1 (6 bases). Trimming left V 4 bases short and J 0 bases short, with 15 bases between. The CDR3 extends over 15 amino acids. The germline CDR1 and CDR2 sequences are SQVTM and ANQGSEA. CDR3 protein: CSVVGGAPSNYGYTF. The CDR3 nucleotides read TGCAGCGTTGTAGGGGGGGCTCCGTCTAACTATGGCTACACCTTC.

As concerns this clone: The junction shows a germline mismatch at one end, possibly a read error. This sequence joins TRBV29-1 and TRBJ1-3; D perhaps matches TRBD1 (5 bases). The CDR3 contains 14 residues. Germline CDR1 and CDR2: SQVTM and ANQGSEA. This chain's CDR3 is CSVEDRQGGDTIYF. CDR3 DNA sequence: TGCAGCGTTGAAGATCGTCAGGGTGGAGACACCATATATTTT. Supplemented by reference TRBV29-1 and TRBJ1-3, the full variable domain reads SAVISQKPSRDICQRGTSLTIQCQVDSQVTMMFWYRQQPGQSLTLIATANQGSEATYESGFVIDKFPISRPNLTFSTLTVSNMSPEDSSIYLCSVEDRQGGDTIYFGEGSWLTVV.

This rearrangement joins TRBV6-5 to TRBJ1-1, with D possibly TRBD1 on 6 matching bases. Germline V gene data show CDR1 as MNHEY and CDR2 as SVGAGI. The CDR3 consists of 13 residues. Trimming took off 6 bases at V and 1 base at J, with 9 bases between the two ends. CDR3 in DNA: TGTGCCAGCAGGCACAGGGAGAACACTGAAGCTTTCTTT. It encodes CASRHRENTEAFF.

The rearrangement links TRBV19 to TRBJ2-7, with TRBD1 identical over 9 bases. The CDR3 loop spans 15 amino acids. Per the germline V gene, CDR1 is LNHDA and CDR2 is SQIVND (reference sequence). V was pared by 4 bases and J by 7 bases, with 11 bases of the junction left unmatched. CDR3 sequence reads: CASSKSDRGSGEQYF. The CDR3 region has the DNA TGTGCCAGTAGTAAATCGGACAGGGGATCGGGGGAGCAGTACTTC.

The chain links TRBV6-1 to TRBJ2-1, with 11 nucleotides matching TRBD2. CDR1 and CDR2 from the germline V gene are MNHNS and SASEGT. CDR3 length equals 16 residues. V was clipped by 2 bases and J by 4 bases; unmatched bases: 4. Written as DNA, the CDR3 is TGTGCCAGCAGTGAATTGGGGACTAGCGGATACAATGAGCAGTTCTTC. The encoded protein is CASSELGTSGYNEQFF.

The chain employs TRBV29-1 and TRBJ1-5; D perhaps matches TRBD1 (5 bases). Germline-derived CDR1 and CDR2 are SQVTM and ANQGSEA. The CDR3 sequence is 14 residues long. V gave up 6 bases and J gave up 5 bases, with 17 bases separating them. In DNA, the CDR3 is TGCAGCGTGGCATCAGGGACTAATTATCAGCCCCAGCATTTT. Amino acids: CSVASGTNYQPQHF.

This chain joins TRBV9 and TRBJ1-1; D call uncertain. CDR3 length equals 13 residues. The germline V and J ends were trimmed by 1 base and 7 bases, with 11 bases remaining between them. Per the germline V gene, CDR1 is SGDLS and CDR2 is YYNGEE. CDR3 coding DNA: TGTGCCAGCAGCGTATTAAGTCGGGGTGAAGCTTTCTTT. This codes for CASSVLSRGEAFF.